What follows are 11 T cell receptor beta chains derived from one specimen sequenced in a study of Ad26.COV2.S vaccination and SARS-CoV-2 variants. Sequenced by immunoSEQ multiplex PCR; TCRdb stores in-frame clones only, minus some. Of around 300,000 clones in the sample, approximately 90% are singletons; the top ten hold roughly 6%. The sample's treatment: 15 to 20 received Ad26.COV2.S at low or high dose, single or two shots; five or six received placebo; per-sample allocation not given. Day 63 following the first vaccine or placebo injection was when the samples were taken. The material sequenced was peripheral blood, taken in a trial of Ad26.COV2.S vaccine versus placebo. The receptor source for this set is a person aged 18-65 years who received the Ad26.COV2.S COVID-19 vaccine or a placebo.

The chain employs TRBV11-2 and TRBJ2-2; a weak D match, TRBD1 (5 bases). Germline lookup yields CDR1 SGHAT and CDR2 FQNNGV. CDR3 length: 16 amino acids. Trimming pared 7 bases from V and 3 bases from J, leaving 18 bases between. The CDR3 bases are TGTGCCAGCACCCTAGGGGTCGGCAGGTACACCGGGGAGCTGTTTTTT. This translates into CASTLGVGRYTGELFF.

The chain recombines TRBV6-2 or TRBV6-3 with TRBJ2-5, with D possibly matching TRBD2 (6 bases). Germline V CDR1 and CDR2: MNHEY, SVGEGT. There are 14 residues in the CDR3. V lost 4 bases and J 5 bases, leaving 14 bases between the germline ends. The CDR3 region is CASSSRRGGETQYF. The CDR3 DNA reads TGTGCCAGCAGTTCACGGAGGGGTGGCGAGACCCAGTACTTC.

This clone came up a few times. The chain links TRBV19 to TRBJ2-4; no reliable D call. The germline V and J ends were trimmed by 5 bases and 6 bases, with 8 bases remaining between them. From germline, CDR1 is LNHDA and CDR2 SQIVND (reference sequence). This CDR3 has 12 residues. CDR3 amino acids: CASSPQLNIQYF. CDR3 in DNA: TGTGCCAGTAGTCCACAGCTAAACATTCAGTACTTC.

The DNA of the CDR3 is TGTGCCACCGGACTAGCGGGAGTGAACACCGGGGAGCTGTTTTTT. This gives the protein CATGLAGVNTGELFF. The chain carries TRBV7-9 and TRBJ2-2; 13 bases map to TRBD2. In germline, CDR1 is SEHNR, CDR2 FQNEAQ (reference sequence). Trimming cost V 10 bases and J 1 base; bases outside gene matches: 3. CDR3 length: 15 amino acids. The full variable domain, in which reference TRBV7-9 and TRBJ2-2 provide the parts outside the CDR3, is DTGVSQNPRHKITKRGQNVTFRCDPISEHNRLYWYRQTLGQGPEFLTYFQNEAQLEKSRLLSDRFSAERPKGSFSTLEIQRTEQGDSAMYLCATGLAGVNTGELFFGEGSRLTVL.

The chain is built from TRBV11-1 and TRBJ1-2; D is undetermined. The CDR3 extends over 12 amino acids. Germline V CDR1 and CDR2: SGHAT, FQDESV (reference sequence). Trimming removed 10 bases from V and 8 bases from J, with 17 bases in between. The CDR3 DNA is TGTGCCACCCGCCCGGGAAAAGGCGGCTACACCTTC. Protein product: CATRPGKGGYTF.

The chain has TRBV28 and TRBJ2-7; 9 nucleotides match TRBD1. With V trimmed by 3 bases and J by 2 bases, 5 bases remained unmatched. Germline CDR1 is MDHEN and CDR2 is SYDVKM. CDR3 length: 15 residues. DNA for the CDR3: TGTGCCAGCAGTTTCGGGGGACAGGGTGCCTACGAGCAGTACTTC. It encodes CASSFGGQGAYEQYF.

The chain uses TRBV5-4 and TRBJ2-5, with TRBD2 matching 9 bases. V trimming: 2 bases; J trimming: 5 bases; junction bases outside the gene matches: 10. The CDR3 totals 16 residues. Germline V gene lookup returns CDR1 SGHNT and CDR2 YYREEE (reference sequence). The CDR3 sequence is CASSLRGRGGPETQYF. In DNA, the CDR3 is TGTGCCAGCAGCTTAAGAGGGCGGGGGGGCCCTGAGACCCAGTACTTC.

This chain joins TRBV5-4 and TRBJ2-7, with D possibly matching TRBD1 (6 bases). This CDR3 is 13 amino acids long. Trimming took off 4 bases at V and 4 bases at J, with 12 bases between the two ends. Germline CDR1 is SGHNT and CDR2 is YYREEE (reference sequence). In DNA form, the CDR3 reads TGTGCCAGCAGCCTCCACCAGGGGTACGAGCAGTACTTC. Its protein is CASSLHQGYEQYF. The full variable domain, in which reference TRBV5-4 and TRBJ2-7 provide the parts outside the CDR3, is ETGVTQSPTHLIKTRGQQVTLRCSSQSGHNTVSWYQQALGQGPQFIFQYYREEENGRGNFPPRFSGLQFPNYSSELNVNALELDDSALYLCASSLHQGYEQYFGPGTRLTVT.

The chain has TRBV30 and TRBJ2-7; D is uncertain. Looked up from germline, CDR1 is GTSNPN and CDR2 is SVGIG (reference sequence). The CDR3 is made up of 12 amino acids. V lost 8 bases and J lost 2, with 13 bases in between. This chain's CDR3 is CAMRNLAYEQYF. CDR3 DNA: TGTGCCATGCGGAACCTAGCCTACGAGCAGTACTTC.

This clone was counted ten times or more. The chain is built from TRBV5-6 and TRBJ2-7; D is possibly TRBD2 (6 bases). Germline-derived CDR1 and CDR2 are SGHDT and YYEEEE. The V end lost 3 bases, the J end lost 3 bases, and 16 bases lay between the germline ends. The CDR3 covers 15 residues. The CDR3 coding sequence is TGTGCCAGCAGCTACGTTGGGCGGGAAGTCTACGAGCAGTACTTC. This sequence encodes CASSYVGREVYEQYF.

The CDR3 region has the DNA TGTGCCAGCAGCCTCCAGGGGAGAGAAGCTTTCTTT. As protein: CASSLQGREAFF. The chain couples TRBV7-3 to TRBJ1-1, with D possibly TRBD1 on 6 matching bases. V was trimmed by 5 bases and J by 8 bases, leaving 12 bases between them. CDR3 length: 12 amino acids. Germline assignment: CDR1 SGHTA and CDR2 FQGTGA.